This record covers a single TCR beta chain. The data were obtained in a study of OX40 agonist ivuxolimab in advanced cancers. On the study more broadly: One hepatocellular carcinoma and a couple of cutaneous melanoma patients partially responded.

Trimming removed 0 bases from V and 4 bases from J, with 15 bases in between. Germline CDR1 MNHEY, CDR2 SVGAGI. This CDR3 region has 16 residues. Using immunoSEQ multiplex PCR, the repertoire was profiled, and TCRdb retains in-frame clones only, with some absent. Among some 110,000 clones listed, roughly 92% were seen once. The source is an adult with an advanced solid tumor such as melanoma, head and neck, liver or kidney cancer. The chain links TRBV6-5 to TRBJ1-2; unclear D gene. The sequencing used CD4+ or CD8+ T cells sorted from blood, collected in a trial of the OX40 agonist ivuxolimab. Written as DNA, the CDR3 is TGTGCCAGCAGTTACTCTCGATCCCGGGGAGTCTATGGCTACACCTTC. Translated, it gives CASSYSRSRGVYGYTF.